The 8 T cell receptor beta chains in this list originate from one sample, sequenced in a study of monozygotic twins with inflammatory bowel disease. From its re-call of the 5' RACE reads, TCRdb lists each CDR3 protein once, without DNA. Its clone listing holds around 40,000 distinct CDR3 sequences. Sequenced sample: blood. These receptors were collected from a human donor with ulcerative colitis or Crohn's disease, or a healthy co-twin of an affected twin (not recorded which).

This chain uses TRBV20-1 with TRBJ1-6. Per the germline V gene, CDR1 is DFQATT and CDR2 is SNEGSKA (reference sequence). This CDR3 has 15 residues. The CDR3 reads CSARVSGFNNSPLHF.

The rearrangement uses TRBV30 and TRBJ1-5. The CDR3 is 16 amino acids. Germline assignment: CDR1 GTSNPN and CDR2 SVGIG (reference sequence). The CDR3 here is CAWSVTQGMGNQPQHF.

The rearrangement links TRBV5-1 to TRBJ1-2. The CDR3 loop spans 13 amino acids. Germline assignment: CDR1 SGHRS and CDR2 YFSETQ. CDR3 protein: CASSLTLNNGYTF.

The chain couples TRBV20-1 to TRBJ2-2; the D call of TRBD1 rests on TCRdb alone, since no DNA is present to check it. Germline V gene data show CDR1 as DFQATT and CDR2 as SNEGSKA (reference sequence). The CDR3 extends over 12 amino acids. The CDR3 spells CSSGGNTGELFF.

The CDR3 sequence is CASSPNVGDGYTF. The chain recombines TRBV18 with TRBJ1-2. The V gene's germline CDR1 is KGHSH and CDR2 LQKENI. The length of the CDR3 is 13 residues.

The chain couples TRBV6-1 to TRBJ1-1; TCRdb's D call, TRBD1, is unchecked because there is no DNA. CDR3 length: 14 residues. Germline V gene data show CDR1 as MNHNS and CDR2 as SASEGT. The CDR3 protein is CASSQRGADTEAFF.

The chain recombines TRBV7-9 with TRBJ2-2; the TRBD1 assignment by TCRdb is unverifiable without DNA. The CDR3 consists of 16 residues. Germline V gives CDR1 SEHNR, CDR2 FQNEAQ (reference sequence). The chain's CDR3 is CASSWTQDSATGELFF.

The chain has TRBV6-1 and TRBJ2-5; absent DNA, TCRdb's TRBD1 call cannot be checked. Germline lookup yields CDR1 MNHNS and CDR2 SASEGT. The CDR3 has 13 amino acids. The CDR3 protein is CASRVGQVQTQYF.